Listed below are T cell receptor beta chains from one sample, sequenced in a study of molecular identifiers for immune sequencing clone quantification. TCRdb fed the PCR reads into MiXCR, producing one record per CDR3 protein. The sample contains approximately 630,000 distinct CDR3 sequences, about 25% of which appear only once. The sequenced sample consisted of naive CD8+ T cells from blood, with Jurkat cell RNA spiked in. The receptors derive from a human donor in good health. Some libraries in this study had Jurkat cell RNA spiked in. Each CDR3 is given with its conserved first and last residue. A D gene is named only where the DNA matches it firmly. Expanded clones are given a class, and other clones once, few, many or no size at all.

cdr3_aa: CACSLDLAWETQYF
cdr3_nt: TGTGCCTGCAGCTTGGATCTAGCCTGGGAGACCCAGTACTTC
v_call: TRBV7-9
clone_size: once
j_call: TRBJ2-5
d_call: .

cdr3_aa: CASSLIVGGRGHGGATVLTF
cdr3_nt: TGTGCCAGCAGCTTGATAGTGGGGGGCAGGGGGCATGGTGGGGCCACCGTCCTGACTTTC
v_call: TRBV5-6
clone_size: .
j_call: TRBJ2-6
d_call: TRBD1

cdr3_aa: CASSEFKTGGEQYF
cdr3_nt: TGCGCCAGCAGTGAGTTCAAAACAGGGGGCGAGCAGTACTTC
v_call: TRBV10-2
clone_size: .
j_call: TRBJ2-7
d_call: TRBD1

cdr3_aa: CASSIGLAGVEEQYF
cdr3_nt: TGTGCCAGCAGTATCGGACTAGCGGGAGTTGAAGAGCAGTACTTC
v_call: TRBV28
clone_size: many
j_call: TRBJ2-7
d_call: TRBD2

cdr3_aa: CASRPTSGGPGETQYF
cdr3_nt: TGTGCCAGCAGGCCGACTAGCGGGGGACCTGGAGAGACCCAGTACTTC
v_call: TRBV6-5
clone_size: .
j_call: TRBJ2-5
d_call: TRBD2

cdr3_aa: CSARDRGGYEQYF
cdr3_nt: TGCAGTGCTAGAGATCGGGGGGGGTACGAGCAGTACTTC
v_call: TRBV20-1
clone_size: many
j_call: TRBJ2-7
d_call: TRBD2

cdr3_aa: CSCTSGGVNEQFF
cdr3_nt: TGCAGCTGTACTAGCGGAGGGGTCAATGAGCAGTTCTTC
v_call: TRBV29-1
clone_size: many
j_call: TRBJ2-1
d_call: TRBD2

cdr3_aa: CAWILRARYTDTQYF
cdr3_nt: TGTGCCTGGATTCTACGGGCGCGATACACAGATACGCAGTATTTT
v_call: TRBV30
clone_size: .
j_call: TRBJ2-3
d_call: .

cdr3_aa: CASSRQDYTDTQYF
cdr3_nt: TGTGCCAGTAGTAGGCAGGATTACACAGATACGCAGTATTTT
v_call: TRBV19
clone_size: few
j_call: TRBJ2-3
d_call: .

cdr3_aa: CASSLVRTSYEQYF
cdr3_nt: TGTGCCAGCAGCTTAGTCAGGACCTCCTACGAGCAGTACTTC
v_call: TRBV11-2
clone_size: few
j_call: TRBJ2-7
d_call: .

cdr3_aa: CASNVVGAGELFF
cdr3_nt: TGTGCCAGTAACGTGGTTGGAGCCGGGGAGCTGTTTTTT
v_call: TRBV19
clone_size: few
j_call: TRBJ2-2
d_call: .

cdr3_aa: CSASQTTHSYEQYF
cdr3_nt: TGCAGTGCTAGCCAGACTACCCACTCCTACGAGCAGTACTTC
v_call: TRBV20-1
clone_size: .
j_call: TRBJ2-7
d_call: .

cdr3_aa: CTSSYAGKQYEQYF
cdr3_nt: TGTACCAGCAGTTACGCGGGGAAACAATACGAGCAGTACTTC
v_call: TRBV6-2/TRBV6-3
clone_size: .
j_call: TRBJ2-7
d_call: .

cdr3_aa: CASSYSDSDPTDTQYF
cdr3_nt: TGTGCCAGCAGTTACTCTGACAGCGACCCGACAGATACGCAGTATTTT
v_call: TRBV6-2/TRBV6-3
clone_size: many
j_call: TRBJ2-3
d_call: .

cdr3_aa: CASSSHPDTQYF
cdr3_nt: TGTGCCAGCAGCTCACACCCGGATACGCAGTATTTT
v_call: TRBV11-3
clone_size: few
j_call: TRBJ2-3
d_call: .

cdr3_aa: CASSLRQLAADNYNEQFF
cdr3_nt: TGTGCCAGCAGTTTACGCCAACTAGCGGCGGATAATTACAATGAGCAGTTCTTC
v_call: TRBV27
clone_size: few
j_call: TRBJ2-1
d_call: TRBD2

cdr3_aa: CARRGTAELGSPLHF
cdr3_nt: TGCGCCAGACGGGGGACCGCTGAGTTGGGTTCACCCCTCCACTTT
v_call: TRBV4-1
clone_size: .
j_call: TRBJ1-6
d_call: .

cdr3_aa: CASSERVLWDSLNQPQHF
cdr3_nt: TGTGCCAGCAGTGAAAGAGTTTTGTGGGACAGCCTAAATCAGCCCCAGCATTTT
v_call: TRBV6-1
clone_size: few
j_call: TRBJ1-5
d_call: TRBD1

cdr3_aa: CASSYLTGGTEAFF
cdr3_nt: TGTGCCAGCAGTTATTTGACAGGGGGCACCGAAGCTTTCTTT
v_call: TRBV6-6
clone_size: many
j_call: TRBJ1-1
d_call: TRBD1

cdr3_aa: CASSLTGYNSPLHF
cdr3_nt: TGTGCCAGCAGCTTAACAGGCTATAATTCACCCCTCCACTTT
v_call: TRBV11-2
clone_size: .
j_call: TRBJ1-6
d_call: .

cdr3_aa: CSARDGGLAGSSYEQYF
cdr3_nt: TGCAGTGCTAGAGATGGGGGACTAGCGGGTAGCTCCTACGAGCAGTACTTC
v_call: TRBV20-1
clone_size: .
j_call: TRBJ2-7
d_call: TRBD2

cdr3_aa: CASSLKGGAVYEQFF
cdr3_nt: TGTGCCAGCAGTTTAAAGGGGGGGGCTGTCTATGAGCAGTTCTTC
v_call: TRBV12-3/TRBV12-4
clone_size: few
j_call: TRBJ2-1
d_call: .

cdr3_aa: CAWSPFLGGTYNEQFF
cdr3_nt: TGTGCCTGGAGTCCCTTTTTGGGGGGCACCTACAATGAGCAGTTCTTC
v_call: TRBV30
clone_size: many
j_call: TRBJ2-1
d_call: .

cdr3_aa: CASSTTQRGVEGTEAFF
cdr3_nt: TGTGCCAGCAGTACGACGCAAAGAGGAGTCGAAGGCACTGAAGCTTTCTTT
v_call: TRBV27
clone_size: many
j_call: TRBJ1-1
d_call: .

cdr3_aa: CASSSTWGPYEQYF
cdr3_nt: TGTGCCAGCAGCTCCACCTGGGGTCCTTACGAGCAGTACTTC
v_call: TRBV5-8
clone_size: .
j_call: TRBJ2-7
d_call: .

cdr3_aa: CASSYSRISGNTIYF
cdr3_nt: TGTGCCAGCAGTTACTCACGCATCTCTGGAAACACCATATATTTT
v_call: TRBV6-5
clone_size: many
j_call: TRBJ1-3
d_call: .

cdr3_aa: CASSLRGPGQTNAGELFF
cdr3_nt: TGTGCCAGCAGTCTTAGAGGTCCGGGACAGACGAACGCCGGGGAGCTGTTTTTT
v_call: TRBV28
clone_size: .
j_call: TRBJ2-2
d_call: TRBD1

cdr3_aa: CASSQDGTSSYNEQFF
cdr3_nt: TGCGCCAGCAGCCAAGACGGGACTAGCAGCTACAATGAGCAGTTCTTC
v_call: TRBV4-3
clone_size: few
j_call: TRBJ2-1
d_call: TRBD2

cdr3_aa: CASSRGKDTQYF
cdr3_nt: TGTGCCAGCAGCAGAGGGAAGGATACGCAGTATTTT
v_call: TRBV7-9
clone_size: many
j_call: TRBJ2-3
d_call: .

cdr3_aa: CASSAVRVTSYEQYF
cdr3_nt: TGTGCCAGCAGTGCCGTGAGGGTAACGTCCTACGAGCAGTACTTC
v_call: TRBV6-2/TRBV6-3
clone_size: few
j_call: TRBJ2-7
d_call: .

cdr3_aa: CASSYYAQPGNSYEQYF
cdr3_nt: TGTGCCAGCAGTTATTACGCCCAACCCGGGAACTCCTACGAGCAGTACTTC
v_call: TRBV6-5
clone_size: many
j_call: TRBJ2-7
d_call: .

cdr3_aa: CSAQRLTGNQPQHF
cdr3_nt: TGCAGTGCTCAAAGGTTGACAGGAAATCAGCCCCAGCATTTT
v_call: TRBV20-1
clone_size: .
j_call: TRBJ1-5
d_call: .

cdr3_aa: CASSFWTGLTEKLFF
cdr3_nt: TGCGCCAGCAGCTTTTGGACAGGGTTGACTGAAAAACTGTTTTTT
v_call: TRBV5-1
clone_size: few
j_call: TRBJ1-4
d_call: TRBD1

cdr3_aa: CASSEAPSGSLLETQYF
cdr3_nt: TGTGCCAGCAGTGAAGCTCCTTCGGGCAGCTTACTAGAGACCCAGTACTTC
v_call: TRBV6-1
clone_size: .
j_call: TRBJ2-5
d_call: .

cdr3_aa: CASSLLGAQETQYF
cdr3_nt: TGTGCCAGCAGTTTACTAGGTGCGCAAGAGACCCAGTACTTC
v_call: TRBV28
clone_size: many
j_call: TRBJ2-5
d_call: .